This T cell receptor beta chain was recorded in a study of shared clonotypes between healthy human individuals. As for the study in general: A couple of women and a few men aged 18 to 49 served as donors.

V lost 6 bases, J lost 4 bases, and 10 bases lay in between. Germline loops: CDR1 LNHNV, CDR2 YYDKDF (reference sequence). The CDR3 extends over 14 amino acids. Study observations and caveats: Large depth notwithstanding, sorted-subset sequencing proved incomplete by rarefaction.

Deep was the level used in running the assay. The input for sorted-subset replicate PCRs was 200 ng DNA, some 30,000 T cell genomes. Sequenced by immunoSEQ multiplex PCR; TCRdb stores in-frame clones only, minus some. The table records about 2.4 million clones, roughly 93% of them present only once. This clone was seen a single time. Its antigen is still unknown. The sequence was collected from a man between 18 and 35 years old in good health. Some clones in this sample may be carry-over from other donors' samples. The chain combines TRBV15 with TRBJ2-6; D gene ambiguous. The sample comprised naive CD4+ T cells from PBMCs. Subset here: CD45RA+ positively selected. The CDR3 loop reads CATRPGLGANVLTF. CDR3 coding DNA: TGTGCCACCAGACCGGGTCTCGGGGCCAACGTCCTGACTTTC. The entire variable domain, with the rest obtained from reference TRBV15 and TRBJ2-6, is as follows: DAMVIQNPRYQVTQFGKPVTLSCSQTLNHNVMYWYQQKSSQAPKLLFHYYDKDFNNEADTPDNFQSRRPNTSFCFLDIRSPGLGDTAMYLCATRPGLGANVLTFGAGSRLTVL.